This TCR beta chain originates from a study of cytomegalovirus exposure and HLA in healthy donors. General study findings and limits: For most TCR sequences rarity was the rule, although some public TCRs occurred in many donors. Testing in vitro showed a few CMV-associated chains specific for CMV antigens. A list of more than 150 TCR beta chains associated with cytomegalovirus was given.

Comments on this clone: As yet, its antigen is unknown.

13 Jbeta primers and 60 Vbeta primers were used for the PCR. The table came from immunoSEQ multiplex PCR; TCRdb's copy has only in-frame clones and leaves some out. The repertoire holds under 200,000 clones, just under 80% seen once, with under 1.5% in the top ten. V was shortened by 10 bases and J by 7 bases, with 19 bases between the two germline ends. This CDR3 has 14 amino acids. Germline lookup yields CDR1 MNHNS and CDR2 SASEGT. The V call is TRBV6-1, the J call TRBJ1-4; no clear D gene. Sequencing input: PBMCs. The source is a man in his thirties or forties in good health and CMV-seronegative. CDR3 nucleotide sequence: TGTGCCACGACTGTCGGGGTTGATGTTGAAAAACTGTTTTTT. It specifies CATTVGVDVEKLFF.